These 8 T cell receptor beta chains were sequenced from one sample in a study of immune evolution from preneoplasia to lung adenocarcinoma. Profiling relied on immunoSEQ multiplex PCR, and the TCRdb table lists in-frame clones only, not all of them. The sample lists some 5,100 clones; around two thirds were seen once. Sequenced: FFPE adjacent normal lung tissue. These receptors were taken from an older person with lung adenocarcinoma.

J is TRBJ1-1 and V is TRBV7-5; the D call in the table, TRBD1, was not verified against the DNA. TRBV7-5 is designated a pseudogene. The CDR3 has 15 residues. Written as DNA, the CDR3 is TGTGCCAGAAGCTTAATTGACAGGGGGATCTCTGAAGCTTTCTTT. Translation: CARSLIDRGISEAFF.

This sequence joins TRBV14 and TRBJ2-7, with 7 bases lining up with TRBD1. The CDR3 consists of 16 residues. Germline-derived CDR1 and CDR2 are SGHDN and FVKESK. With 4 bases clipped from V and 2 bases from J, the junction kept 11 bases outside the gene matches. CDR3 in amino acids: CASSRSGTASPYEQYF. CDR3 bases: TGTGCCAGCAGCCGCTCCGGGACAGCATCCCCCTACGAGCAGTACTTC.

The chain couples TRBV7-8 to TRBJ1-5; no reliable D call. This CDR3 has 15 residues. The V end lost 2 bases, the J end lost 0 bases, and 8 bases lay between the germline ends. The germline V gene encodes CDR1 SGHVS and CDR2 FQNEAQ. For the CDR3, the DNA is TGTGCCAGCAGCTTATTGGAGCATAGCAATCAGCCCCAGCATTTT. Translated: CASSLLEHSNQPQHF.

The rearrangement links TRBV7-2 to TRBJ2-7; tentative D call: TRBD2 (6 bases). The CDR3 length is 12 residues. Germline V gene data show CDR1 as SGHTA and CDR2 as FQGNSA. V lost 6 bases and J 5 bases, leaving 11 bases between the germline ends. CDR3 DNA sequence: TGTGCCAGCAGTTGGGGGGTCAACGAGCAGTACTTC. Protein product: CASSWGVNEQYF. Full variable domain (outside the CDR3, taken from reference TRBV7-2 and TRBJ2-7): GAGVSQSPSNKVTEKGKDVELRCDPISGHTALYWYRQSLGQGLEFLIYFQGNSAPDKSGLPSDRFSAERTGGSVSTLTIQRTQQEDSAVYLCASSWGVNEQYFGPGTRLTVT.

A word on this clone: One junction end does not reproduce the germline sequence, and a read error may be involved. The chain links TRBV7-7 to TRBJ2-3; D gene ambiguous. The CDR3 contains 15 residues. Germline CDR1 is SSHAT and CDR2 is FNYEAQ (reference sequence). CDR3 region: CASSPVKGRLDTQYF. In nucleotides, the CDR3 is TGTGCTAGCAGTCCTGTGAAGGGAAGGTTGGATACGCAGTATTTT.

The chain employs TRBV5-4 and TRBJ2-2; D unclear. V lost 4 bases and J lost 3, with 4 bases in between. Germline V CDR1 and CDR2: SGHNT, YYREEE (reference sequence). The CDR3 is 12 residues long. DNA for the CDR3: TGTGCCAGCAGCCCGTACACCGGGGAGCTGTTTTTT. Residues: CASSPYTGELFF.

The chain combines TRBV4-1 with TRBJ1-3; 10 bases map to TRBD1. CDR3 length: 18 amino acids. J lost 2 bases, V lost 0 bases, and 7 bases had no gene match. In germline, CDR1 is MGHRA, CDR2 YSYEKL. The CDR3 DNA follows: TGCGCCAGCAGCCAAGAATCCTGGGACAGGGGTGCTGGAAACACCATATATTTT. This codes for CASSQESWDRGAGNTIYF.

The chain is built from TRBV9 and TRBJ2-5; D is unresolved. Per germline, CDR1 SGDLS and CDR2 YYNGEE. V was pared by 0 bases and J by 6 bases, with 12 bases between. The CDR3 consists of 14 residues. CDR3 sequence (DNA): TGTGCCAGCAGCGTAGATCCGGGCGGCCAGACCCAGTACTTC. This translates into CASSVDPGGQTQYF.